These 23 T cell receptor beta chains were sequenced from one sample in a study of breast tumors, draining lymph nodes, adjacent tissues. TCRdb analysed the multiplex PCR reads with MiXCR anew, one entry per CDR3 protein. The sample lists roughly 11,000 distinct CDR3 sequences; about 48% were seen once. The sequencing sample was made of breast tumor tissue. The receptors were gathered from a female donor with breast cancer. Some clones in this sample may be carry-over from other donors' samples.

The rearrangement links TRBV4-2 to TRBJ2-7; D not certain. This CDR3 has 12 residues. Germline-derived CDR1 and CDR2 are LGHNA and YNFKEQ. V was trimmed by 0 bases and J by 1 base, leaving 1 base between them. The CDR3 loop reads CASSQDSYEQYF. The CDR3, as DNA: TGTGCCAGCAGCCAAGATTCCTACGAGCAGTACTTC.

A note on this clonotype: No conserved phenylalanine or tryptophan ends this CDR3, so it is likely a read error. The V call is TRBV20-1, the J call TRBJ2-5; D may be TRBD2 (5 bases). Germline V gives CDR1 DFQATT, CDR2 SNEGSKA (reference sequence). This CDR3 region has 10 residues. CDR3 sequence (DNA): TGCAGTGCTCGGGAAGAGGCCCAGTACTCC. As protein: CSAREEAQYS.

This CDR3 is CASSLQGNTQYF. The DNA of the CDR3 is TGTGCCAGCAGCTTACAGGGCAATACGCAGTATTTT. The V call is TRBV7-9, the J call TRBJ2-3; possible D gene TRBD1, 5 bases. CDR1 and CDR2 from the germline V gene are SEHNR and FQNEAQ (reference sequence). Trimming removed 2 bases from V and 7 bases from J, with 7 bases in between. The CDR3 extends over 12 amino acids. Full variable domain (missing parts from reference TRBV7-9 and TRBJ2-3): DTGVSQNPRHKITKRGQNVTFRCDPISEHNRLYWYRQTLGQGPEFLTYFQNEAQLEKSRLLSDRFSAERPKGSFSTLEIQRTEQGDSAMYLCASSLQGNTQYFGPGTRLTVL.

This clonotype counts as medium-sized (0.01 to 0.1%). This may stem from a read error, because a much larger clone lies one nucleotide away. The gene calls are TRBV20-1 and TRBJ2-5; D unresolved. The length of the CDR3 is 16 residues. Germline loops: CDR1 DFQATT, CDR2 SNEGSKA (reference sequence). Here the CDR3 DNA reads TGCAGTGCTAGAGGCCCGGATGAAGCGTCGGCAGAGCCCCAGTACTTC. It translates to CSARGPDEASAEPQYF.

In its sample, this clonotype is medium-sized. This sequence joins TRBV20-1 and TRBJ2-2, with D uncertain. Deletions cut 3 bases from V and 0 bases from J, with 5 bases between. Germline lookup yields CDR1 DFQATT and CDR2 SNEGSKA (reference sequence). This CDR3 is built from 13 residues. The CDR3 region is CSARTANTGELFF. The CDR3 DNA reads TGCAGTGCTAGGACCGCGAACACCGGGGAGCTGTTTTTT.

The V and J genes are TRBV30 and TRBJ1-3; D gene ambiguous. The ends were cut back, 2 bases at V and 0 bases at J, with 8 bases in the middle. CDR1 and CDR2 (germline): GTSNPN, SVGIG (reference sequence). The CDR3 contains 14 residues. This chain's CDR3 is CAWSFYSSGNTIYF. CDR3 coding DNA: TGTGCCTGGAGTTTTTACAGCTCTGGAAACACCATATATTTT.

This clonotype was counted a single time. One junction end disagrees with the germline gene, perhaps due to a read error. This chain uses TRBV5-1 with TRBJ1-2, with 8 bases aligning to TRBD1. CDR1 and CDR2 (germline): SGHRS, YFSETQ. CDR3 length: 12 amino acids. CDR3 amino acids: CASSAGGYGHTF. In nucleotides, the CDR3 is TGTGCCAGCAGCGCAGGGGGCTATGGCCACACCTTC.

This clonotype has a handful of counts. The J gene is TRBJ1-6, the V gene TRBV11-3, with 8 bases that match TRBD1. The CDR3 contains 14 residues. V lost 5 bases and J lost 10; bases outside the gene matches: 7. CDR1 and CDR2 (germline): SGHNT, YENEEA. The CDR3: CASSHRQGTSPLHF. In nucleotides, the CDR3 is TGTGCCAGCAGCCACAGACAGGGGACGTCACCCCTCCACTTT. The entire variable domain, with the rest obtained from reference TRBV11-3 and TRBJ1-6, is as follows: EAGVVQSPRYKIIEKKQPVAFWCNPISGHNTLYWYLQNLGQGPELLIRYENEEAVDDSQLPKDRFSAERLKGVDSTLKIQPAELGDSAVYLCASSHRQGTSPLHFGNGTRLTVT.

The genes are TRBV6-2 or TRBV6-3 and TRBJ1-6; D call uncertain. This CDR3 contains 14 residues. The V gene's germline CDR1 is MNHEY and CDR2 SVGEGT. V was cut by 0 bases and J by 8 bases, with 8 bases left in between. CDR3 sequence: CASSYSSGDSPLHF. CDR3 coding DNA: TGTGCCAGCAGTTACTCGAGTGGGGATTCACCCCTCCACTTT.

This clonotype occurred once. This CDR3 is missing its conserved last phenylalanine or tryptophan, likely due to a read error. The chain employs TRBV7-9 and TRBJ2-7, with TRBD1 as a possible D gene (6 bases). Per germline, CDR1 SEHNR and CDR2 FQNEAQ (reference sequence). The CDR3 is made up of 14 amino acids. V gave up 4 bases and J gave up 3 bases, with 13 bases separating them. Written as DNA, the CDR3 is TGTGCCAGCAGCTCTGGACAGAGCTACTACGAGCAGTACCTC. Amino acid sequence: CASSSGQSYYEQYL.

The chain uses TRBV5-6 and TRBJ2-5; the match to TRBD1 covers 7 bases. CDR1 is SGHDT, CDR2 YYEEEE, per germline. Trimming removed 1 base from V and 14 bases from J; junction bases left unmatched: 8. CDR3 length: 12 amino acids. This CDR3 is CASSLRGREPYF. The CDR3 nucleotides are TGTGCCAGCAGCTTGAGGGGGCGAGAGCCATACTTC.

The chain carries TRBV19 and TRBJ1-2; possibly TRBD1 for D (6 bases). CDR1 is LNHDA, CDR2 SQIVND, per germline (reference sequence). The CDR3 sequence is 13 residues long. The germline V and J ends were trimmed by 6 bases and 5 bases, with 13 bases remaining between them. The CDR3, as DNA: TGTGCCAGTAGGAACAGGGAGGGTTATGGCTACACCTTC. Protein sequence: CASRNREGYGYTF.

This clonotype was observed once. The chain uses TRBV4-1 and TRBJ2-7; possibly TRBD1 for D (5 bases). Germline values: CDR1 MGHRA, CDR2 YSYEKL. The germline V and J ends were trimmed by 6 bases and 1 base, with 13 bases remaining between them. This CDR3 is 14 amino acids long. The CDR3 loop reads CASSQGLRSYEQYF. CDR3 sequence (DNA): TGCGCCAGCAGTCAGGGCCTTCGTTCCTACGAGCAGTACTTC.

With respect to this clonotype: This may arise from a read error, as a much more abundant clone is one base away. This rearrangement joins TRBV5-4 to TRBJ2-3, with D uncertain. Germline V CDR1 and CDR2: SGHNT, YYREEE (reference sequence). This CDR3 is 12 amino acids long. The CDR3 nucleotides are TGTGCCAGCGGCTTGAGTACAGATACGCAGTATTTT. This translates into CASGLSTDTQYF.

This clonotype is termed medium-sized. The rearrangement links TRBV19 to TRBJ2-3; a weak D match, TRBD1 (6 bases). Germline values: CDR1 LNHDA, CDR2 SQIVND (reference sequence). The V and J ends lost 5 bases and 4 bases respectively, with 13 bases between them. CDR3 length: 14 amino acids. CDR3 loop: CASSPREGADTQYF. CDR3 nucleotides: TGTGCCAGTAGTCCCCGCGAGGGGGCAGATACGCAGTATTTT. Using reference TRBV19 and TRBJ2-3 for the parts outside the CDR3, the full variable domain is DGGITQSPKYLFRKEGQNVTLSCEQNLNHDAMYWYRQDPGQGLRLIYYSQIVNDFQKGDIAEGYSVSREKKESFPLTVTSAQKNPTAFYLCASSPREGADTQYFGPGTRLTVL.

This clonotype showed up just a few times. The genes are TRBV20-1 and TRBJ2-7; D possibly uses TRBD1 or TRBD2 (7 bases each). Germline CDR1 reads DFQATT; CDR2 reads SNEGSKA (reference sequence). Trimming removed 5 bases from V and 4 bases from J, with 15 bases in between. This CDR3 is 13 amino acids long. DNA for the CDR3: TGCAGTGCTTCGACAGGGAGGGTGTACGAGCAGTACTTC. Translated: CSASTGRVYEQYF.

This chain joins TRBV20-1 and TRBJ1-2; a weak D match, TRBD1 (5 bases). V was shortened by 0 bases and J by 4 bases, with 12 bases between the two germline ends. Germline V gene data show CDR1 as DFQATT and CDR2 as SNEGSKA (reference sequence). This CDR3 comprises 14 residues. The CDR3 sequence: CSAREAGRGYGYTF. The CDR3 DNA reads TGCAGTGCTAGAGAGGCCGGTAGGGGCTATGGCTACACCTTC.

V and J are TRBV7-3 and TRBJ1-2, with 9 bases matching TRBD1. Germline values: CDR1 SGHTA, CDR2 FQGTGA. CDR3 size: 13 residues. CDR3 region: CTGSFRTGEGYTF. CDR3 coding DNA: TGTACCGGCAGCTTCAGGACAGGGGAAGGCTACACCTTC.

This chain connects TRBV28 to TRBJ2-7; the match to TRBD1 covers 8 bases. Trimming took 5 bases from V and 4 from J; bases not matched to a gene: 1. The length of the CDR3 is 12 residues. Germline-derived CDR1 and CDR2 are MDHEN and SYDVKM. In DNA, the CDR3 is TGTGCCAGCAGTAGGACAGGGTACGAGCAGTACTTC. Translated, it gives CASSRTGYEQYF.

The J gene is TRBJ1-5, the V gene TRBV6-6; D not certain. The length of the CDR3 is 14 residues. Trimming pared 4 bases from V and 0 bases from J, leaving 7 bases between. Per germline, CDR1 MNHNY and CDR2 SVGAGI (reference sequence). The CDR3 nucleotides are TGTGCCAGCAGTTCCAGGACTAGCAATCAGCCCCAGCATTTT. Translating it yields CASSSRTSNQPQHF.

Many counts were recorded for this clonotype. A much larger clonotype is one base distant, so this may be a read error. This chain uses TRBV7-3 with TRBJ2-5, with 9 bases that match TRBD2. Per the germline V gene, CDR1 is SGHTA and CDR2 is FQGTGA. The CDR3 sequence is 15 residues long. In DNA form, the CDR3 reads TGTGCCAGCAGCTTCGGCGGGAGGGCCCAGGAGACCCAGCACTTC. It is translated as CASSFGGRAQETQHF.

For this clonotype: One junction end does not reproduce the germline sequence, and a read error may be involved. The CDR3 DNA sequence: TGCGCCAGCAGCCAGGGGCCAGGGGAAGGCGGCTATCGCTACACCTTC. Translated, it gives CASSQGPGEGGYRYTF. The genes are TRBV5-1 and TRBJ1-2; maybe TRBD1 (6 bases). The germline gives CDR1 SGHRS, CDR2 YFSETQ. The CDR3 covers 16 residues.

This clonotype is termed medium-sized. The J gene is TRBJ2-7, the V gene TRBV7-9; 9 positions agree with TRBD1. Germline trimming cut 3 bases from V and 6 bases from J; bases unmatched to any gene: 3. CDR3 size: 13 residues. Looked up from germline, CDR1 is SEHNR and CDR2 is FQNEAQ (reference sequence). As DNA, the CDR3 is TGTGCCAGCAGCTTTGAGACAGGGGGCGAGCAGTACTTC. This sequence encodes CASSFETGGEQYF.